What follows describes a single TCR beta chain. What it binds is unknown. It was via CD45RO/CCR7/CD25/CD127/CD95/CD27 that CD4+ naive, central memory, regulatory and stem cell-like memory cells were sorted. Germline V gene sequence: CDR1 SEHNR, CDR2 FQNEAQ (reference sequence). The CDR3 consists of 14 residues. V lost 1 base, J lost 11 bases, and 14 bases lay in between. This sample is drawn from a study of beta chain features in type 1 diabetes. Study-level information: Analysis included 95 million to 140 million sorted cells drawn from all samples. General study results and limits: Patients' naive, central memory and Treg TCRB repertoires seemed closer to one another than those of healthy donors. Moderately but significantly shorter TCRB CDR3s were found in Type 1 diabetes patients in all four CD4+ subsets.

The authors reverse transcribed all of the isolated RNA, so sequencing captured expressed TCRB transcripts. Libraries were prepared by immunoSEQ multiplex PCR; TCRdb keeps only in-frame clonotypes and omits some of them. Found here are some 160,000 clones, approximately 8.8% of them singletons; the top ten hold 0.7%. The sequenced material came from central memory CD4+ T cells from blood. The chain couples TRBV7-9 to TRBJ1-4; D ambiguous. The clonotype was recovered from a woman younger than 45 with type 1 diabetes. The CDR3 spells CASSLDRGSAKLFF. The CDR3 bases are TGTGCCAGCAGCTTAGACCGGGGAAGTGCGAAACTGTTTTTT.